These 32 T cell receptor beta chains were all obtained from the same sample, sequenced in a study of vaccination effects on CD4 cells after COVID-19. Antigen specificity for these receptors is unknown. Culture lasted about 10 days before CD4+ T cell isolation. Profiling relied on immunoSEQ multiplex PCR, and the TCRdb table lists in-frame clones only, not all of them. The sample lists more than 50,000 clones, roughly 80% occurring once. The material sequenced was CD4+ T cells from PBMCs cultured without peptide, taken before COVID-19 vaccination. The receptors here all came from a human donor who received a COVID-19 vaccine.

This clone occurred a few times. DNA for the CDR3: TGTGCCAGCAGCTTAGCAGGGGACACCGGGGAGCTGTTTTTT. Amino acid sequence: CASSLAGDTGELFF. The rearrangement links TRBV11-3 to TRBJ2-2; D is perhaps TRBD1 (6 bases). The V gene lost 1 base and the J gene lost 3 bases, with 6 bases spanning the gap. Germline V gene lookup returns CDR1 SGHNT and CDR2 YENEEA. This CDR3 is 14 amino acids long.

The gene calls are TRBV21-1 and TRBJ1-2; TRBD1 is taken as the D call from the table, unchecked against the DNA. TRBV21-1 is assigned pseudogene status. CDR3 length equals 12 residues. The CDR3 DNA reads TGTGCCAGCAGCACAGGGTCGCAAGGCTACACCTTC. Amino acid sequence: CASSTGSQGYTF.

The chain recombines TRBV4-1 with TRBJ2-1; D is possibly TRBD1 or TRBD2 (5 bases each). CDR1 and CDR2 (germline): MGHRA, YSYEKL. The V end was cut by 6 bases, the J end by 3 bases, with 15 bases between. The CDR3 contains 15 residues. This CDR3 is CASRINRDHYNEQFF. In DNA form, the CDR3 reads TGCGCCAGCAGAATTAACCGGGACCACTACAATGAGCAGTTCTTC.

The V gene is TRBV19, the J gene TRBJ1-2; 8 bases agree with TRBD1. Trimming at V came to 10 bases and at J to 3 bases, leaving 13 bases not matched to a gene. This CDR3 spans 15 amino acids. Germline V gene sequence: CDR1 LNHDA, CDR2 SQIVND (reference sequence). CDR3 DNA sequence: TGTGCCACCCGGAGGGCCCTACAGGGGGACTATGGCTACACCTTC. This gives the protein CATRRALQGDYGYTF.

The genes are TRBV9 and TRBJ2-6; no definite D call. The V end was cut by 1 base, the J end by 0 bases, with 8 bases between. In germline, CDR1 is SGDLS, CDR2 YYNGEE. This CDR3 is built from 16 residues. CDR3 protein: CASSVLSSSGANVLTF. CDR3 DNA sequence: TGTGCCAGCAGCGTATTAAGTAGCTCTGGGGCCAACGTCCTGACTTTC.

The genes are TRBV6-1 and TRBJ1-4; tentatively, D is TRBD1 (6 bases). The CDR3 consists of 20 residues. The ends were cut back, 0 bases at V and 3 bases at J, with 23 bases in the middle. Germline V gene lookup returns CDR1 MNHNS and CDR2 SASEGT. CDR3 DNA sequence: TGTGCCAGCAGTGAAGCGGCCGGGACATTCTTTGGGGGGGCTAATGAAAAACTGTTTTTT. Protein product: CASSEAAGTFFGGANEKLFF.

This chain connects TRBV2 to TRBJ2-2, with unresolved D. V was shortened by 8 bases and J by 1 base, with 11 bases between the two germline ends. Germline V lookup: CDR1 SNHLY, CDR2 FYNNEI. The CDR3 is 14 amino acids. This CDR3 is CASRLGQNTGELFF. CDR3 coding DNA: TGTGCCAGCCGTCTCGGGCAGAACACCGGGGAGCTGTTTTTT.

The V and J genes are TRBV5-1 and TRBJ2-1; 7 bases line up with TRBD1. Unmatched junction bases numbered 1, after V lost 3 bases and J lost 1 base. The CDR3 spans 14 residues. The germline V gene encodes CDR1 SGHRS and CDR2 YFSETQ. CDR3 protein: CASSSGQSYNEQFF. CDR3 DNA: TGCGCCAGCAGCTCGGGACAGTCCTACAATGAGCAGTTCTTC.

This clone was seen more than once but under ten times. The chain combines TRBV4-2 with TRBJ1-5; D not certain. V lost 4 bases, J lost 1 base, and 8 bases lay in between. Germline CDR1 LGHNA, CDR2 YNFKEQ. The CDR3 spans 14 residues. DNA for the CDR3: TGTGCCAGCAGCCCCCCTGAGAGCAATCAGCCCCAGCATTTT. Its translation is CASSPPESNQPQHF.

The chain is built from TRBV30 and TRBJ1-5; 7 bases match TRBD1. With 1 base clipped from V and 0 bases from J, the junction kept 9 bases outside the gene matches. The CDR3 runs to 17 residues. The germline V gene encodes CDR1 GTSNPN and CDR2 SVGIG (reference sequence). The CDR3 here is CAWSETGRGFSNQPQHF. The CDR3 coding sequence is TGTGCCTGGAGTGAGACAGGGCGAGGGTTTAGCAATCAGCCCCAGCATTTT.

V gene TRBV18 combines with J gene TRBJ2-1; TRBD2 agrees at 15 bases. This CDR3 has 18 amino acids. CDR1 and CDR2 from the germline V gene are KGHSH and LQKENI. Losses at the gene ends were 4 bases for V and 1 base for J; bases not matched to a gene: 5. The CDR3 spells CASSRTSGGARSYNEQFF. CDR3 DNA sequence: TGTGCCAGCTCACGGACTAGCGGGGGGGCCAGGTCCTACAATGAGCAGTTCTTC.

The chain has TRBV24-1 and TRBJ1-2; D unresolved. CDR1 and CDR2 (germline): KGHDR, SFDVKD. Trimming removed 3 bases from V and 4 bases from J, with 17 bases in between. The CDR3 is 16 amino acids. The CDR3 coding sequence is TGTGCCACCAGTGATGTTGAGGCCCCAAGTTCCTATGGCTACACCTTC. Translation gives CATSDVEAPSSYGYTF.

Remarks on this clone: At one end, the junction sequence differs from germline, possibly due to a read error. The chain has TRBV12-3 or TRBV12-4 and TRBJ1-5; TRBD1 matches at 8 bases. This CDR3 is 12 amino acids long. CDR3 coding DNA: TGTGCCAGCAGGGACAGGGATCAGTCCCAGCATTTT. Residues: CASRDRDQSQHF.

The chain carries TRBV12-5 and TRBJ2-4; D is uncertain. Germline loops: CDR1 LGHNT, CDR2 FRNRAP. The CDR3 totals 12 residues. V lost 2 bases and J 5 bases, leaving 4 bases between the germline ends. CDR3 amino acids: CASGLRENIQYF. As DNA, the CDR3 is TGTGCTAGTGGTTTGAGGGAAAACATTCAGTACTTC.

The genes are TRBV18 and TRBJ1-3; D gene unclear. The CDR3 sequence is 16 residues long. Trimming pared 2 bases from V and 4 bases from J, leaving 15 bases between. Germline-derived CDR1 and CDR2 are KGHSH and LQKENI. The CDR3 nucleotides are TGTGCCAGCTCACCAACCCGGGAGGGTCCAGGAAACACCATATATTTT. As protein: CASSPTREGPGNTIYF.

The CDR3 nucleotides are TGTGCCAGCCCTACCAGGGGTTCACCCCTCCACTTT. It is translated as CASPTRGSPLHF. The chain recombines TRBV9 with TRBJ1-6, with a possible D match to TRBD1 (6 bases). The CDR3 totals 12 residues. Germline CDR1 is SGDLS and CDR2 is YYNGEE. Trimming removed 7 bases from V and 9 bases from J, with 11 bases in between. Full variable domain (remainder filled in from reference TRBV9 and TRBJ1-6): DSGVTQTPKHLITATGQRVTLRCSPRSGDLSVYWYQQSLDQGLQFLIQYYNGEERAKGNILERFSAQQFPDLHSELNLSSLELGDSALYFCASPTRGSPLHFGNGTRLTVT.

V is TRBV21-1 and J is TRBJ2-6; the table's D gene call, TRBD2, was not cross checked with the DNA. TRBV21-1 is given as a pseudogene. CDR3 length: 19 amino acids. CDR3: CASSKAVRCLGSGANVLTF. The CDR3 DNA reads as TGTGCCAGCAGCAAAGCAGTAAGGTGTCTCGGGTCTGGGGCCAACGTCCTGACTTTC.

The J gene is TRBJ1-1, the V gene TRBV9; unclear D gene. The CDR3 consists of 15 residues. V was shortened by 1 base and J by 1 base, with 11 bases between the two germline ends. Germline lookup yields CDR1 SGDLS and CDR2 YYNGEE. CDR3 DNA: TGTGCCAGCAGCGTATCTTTAGGGAGGAACACTGAAGCTTTCTTT. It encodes CASSVSLGRNTEAFF.

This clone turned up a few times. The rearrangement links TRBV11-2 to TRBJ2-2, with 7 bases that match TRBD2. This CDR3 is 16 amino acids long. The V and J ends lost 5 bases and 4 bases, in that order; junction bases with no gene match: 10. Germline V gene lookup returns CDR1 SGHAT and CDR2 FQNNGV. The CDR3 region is CASSRDPSGVTGELFF. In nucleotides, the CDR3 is TGTGCCAGCAGCCGGGACCCCAGCGGGGTCACCGGGGAGCTGTTTTTT.

The CDR3 region has the DNA TGTGCCAGCAGCAAAACTATCACAGCTAGCACAGATACGCAGTATTTT. Its protein product is CASSKTITASTDTQYF. The chain recombines TRBV7-9 with TRBJ2-3; D uncertain. Germline assignment: CDR1 SEHNR and CDR2 FQNEAQ (reference sequence). The length of the CDR3 is 16 residues. Trimming shortened V by 5 bases and J by 0 bases, and 15 bases separated the two germline ends.

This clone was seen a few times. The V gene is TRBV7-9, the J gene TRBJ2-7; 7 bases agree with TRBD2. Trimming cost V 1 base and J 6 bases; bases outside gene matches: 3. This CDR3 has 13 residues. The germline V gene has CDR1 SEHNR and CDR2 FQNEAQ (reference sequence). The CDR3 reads CASSLEAGVEQYV. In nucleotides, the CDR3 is TGTGCCAGCAGCTTAGAGGCGGGGGTCGAGCAGTACGTC.

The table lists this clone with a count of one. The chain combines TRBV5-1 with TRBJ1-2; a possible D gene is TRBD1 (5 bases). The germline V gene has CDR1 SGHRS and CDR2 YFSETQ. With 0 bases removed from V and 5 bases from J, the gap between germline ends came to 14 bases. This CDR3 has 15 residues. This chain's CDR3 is CASSLDTGRGYGYTF. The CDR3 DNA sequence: TGCGCCAGCAGCTTGGATACGGGACGGGGATATGGCTACACCTTC.

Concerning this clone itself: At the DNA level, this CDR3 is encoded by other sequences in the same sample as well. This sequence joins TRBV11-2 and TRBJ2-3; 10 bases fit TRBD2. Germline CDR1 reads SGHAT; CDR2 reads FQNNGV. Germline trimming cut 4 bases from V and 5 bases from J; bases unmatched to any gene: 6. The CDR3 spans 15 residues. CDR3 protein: CASSSLAGGGDTQYF. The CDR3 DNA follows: TGTGCCAGCAGCTCGTTAGCGGGGGGAGGAGATACGCAGTATTTT.

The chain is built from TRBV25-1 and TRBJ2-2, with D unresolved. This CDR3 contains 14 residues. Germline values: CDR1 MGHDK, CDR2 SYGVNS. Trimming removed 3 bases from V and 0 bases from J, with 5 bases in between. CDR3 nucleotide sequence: TGTGCCAGCAGTGATTCCGCGAACACCGGGGAGCTGTTTTTT. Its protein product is CASSDSANTGELFF. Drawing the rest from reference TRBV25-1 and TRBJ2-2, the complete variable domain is EADIYQTPRYLVIGTGKKITLECSQTMGHDKMYWYQQDPGMELHLIHYSYGVNSTEKGDLSSESTVSRIRTEHFPLTLESARPSHTSQYLCASSDSANTGELFFGEGSRLTVL.

This CDR3 is CASSYFGGGGRLEQFF. CDR3 in DNA: TGTGCCAGCAGTTACTTCGGGGGGGGCGGGCGTCTGGAGCAGTTCTTC. The rearrangement links TRBV6-6 to TRBJ2-1; 8 bases agree with TRBD2. V gave up 1 base and J gave up 10 bases; unmatched junction bases: 12. Germline V gene data show CDR1 as MNHNY and CDR2 as SVGAGI (reference sequence). This CDR3 contains 16 residues.

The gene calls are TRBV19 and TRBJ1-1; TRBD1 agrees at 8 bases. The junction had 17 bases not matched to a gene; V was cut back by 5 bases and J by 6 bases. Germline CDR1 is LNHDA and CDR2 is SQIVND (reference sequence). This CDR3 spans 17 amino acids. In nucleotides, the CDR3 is TGTGCCAGTAGTTTTGCGGACAGGGTAGCTTTACTTGCTGAAGCTTTCTTT. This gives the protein CASSFADRVALLAEAFF.

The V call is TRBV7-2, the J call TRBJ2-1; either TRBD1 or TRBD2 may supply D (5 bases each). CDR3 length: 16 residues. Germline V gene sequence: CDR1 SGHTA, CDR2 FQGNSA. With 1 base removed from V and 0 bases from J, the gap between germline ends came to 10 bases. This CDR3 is CASSLVWGYSYNEQFF. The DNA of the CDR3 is TGTGCCAGCAGCTTAGTATGGGGGTACTCCTACAATGAGCAGTTCTTC.

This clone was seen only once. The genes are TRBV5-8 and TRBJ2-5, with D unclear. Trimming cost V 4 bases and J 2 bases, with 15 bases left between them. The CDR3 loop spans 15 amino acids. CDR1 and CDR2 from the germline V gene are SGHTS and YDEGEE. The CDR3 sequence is CASSLGSVEQETQYF. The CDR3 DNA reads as TGTGCCAGCAGCCTGGGGTCGGTAGAGCAAGAGACCCAGTACTTC.

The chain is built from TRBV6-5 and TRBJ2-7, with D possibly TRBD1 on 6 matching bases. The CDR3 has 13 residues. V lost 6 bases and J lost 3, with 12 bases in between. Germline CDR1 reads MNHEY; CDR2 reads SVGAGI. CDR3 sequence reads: CASSRGEGYEQYV. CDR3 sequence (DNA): TGTGCCAGCAGCAGGGGAGAGGGCTACGAGCAGTACGTC.

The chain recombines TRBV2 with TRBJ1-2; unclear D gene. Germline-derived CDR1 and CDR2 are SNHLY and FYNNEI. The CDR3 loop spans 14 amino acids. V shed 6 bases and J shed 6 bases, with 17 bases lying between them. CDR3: CASSVLRGSNGYTF. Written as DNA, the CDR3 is TGTGCCAGCAGCGTACTTCGCGGGTCCAATGGCTACACCTTC.

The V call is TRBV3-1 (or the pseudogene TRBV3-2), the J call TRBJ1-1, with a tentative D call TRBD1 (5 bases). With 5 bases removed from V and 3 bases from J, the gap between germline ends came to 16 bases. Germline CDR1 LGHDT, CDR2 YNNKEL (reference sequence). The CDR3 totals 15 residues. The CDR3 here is CASSYQGPKDTEAFF. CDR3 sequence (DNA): TGTGCCAGCAGCTATCAGGGACCCAAAGACACTGAAGCTTTCTTT.

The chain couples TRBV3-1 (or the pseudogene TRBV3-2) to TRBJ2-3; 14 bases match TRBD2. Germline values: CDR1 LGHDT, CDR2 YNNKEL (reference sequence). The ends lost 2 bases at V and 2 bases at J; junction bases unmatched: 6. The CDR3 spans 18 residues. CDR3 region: CASSQWRTSGGSTDTQYF. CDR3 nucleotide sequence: TGTGCCAGCAGCCAATGGAGGACTAGCGGGGGGTCCACAGATACGCAGTATTTT.